The rows below give T cell receptor beta chains drawn from one sample of a study of cytomegalovirus exposure and HLA in healthy donors. Data came from immunoSEQ multiplex PCR; TCRdb stores just in-frame clones and leaves some out. This repertoire shows about 220,000 clones, about 86% found once; its top ten account for less than 3%. Sample: PBMCs. These receptors were obtained from a man in his late teens or twenties in good health and CMV-seronegative. CDR3s include the opening cysteine and the closing phenylalanine or tryptophan. The order of the fields is J gene, V gene, CDR3 length, clone size, D gene, CDR3 protein, CDR3 DNA. A D gene is named only where the DNA matches it firmly. Some rows mark clone size as missing; the rest say once, few, many or name a class of expanded clone.

TRBJ2-3	TRBV19	14	once	-	CASSIGAGTDTQYF	TGTGCCAGTAGTATCGGTGCGGGGACAGATACGCAGTATTTT
TRBJ2-1	TRBV9	15	-	-	CASSVAFSPGYEQFF	TGTGCCAGCAGCGTAGCTTTCTCGCCGGGATATGAGCAGTTCTTC
TRBJ1-5	TRBV12-5	14	-	TRBD1	CASGSGGRDQPQHF	TGTGCTAGTGGTTCAGGGGGTAGGGATCAGCCCCAGCATTTT
TRBJ1-6	TRBV7-2	13	-	-	CASSLNRDSPLHF	TGTGCCAGCAGCCTAAACAGAGATTCACCCCTCCACTTT
TRBJ1-6	TRBV7-9	15	-	-	CASSPPGRENSPLHF	TGTGCCAGCAGCCCGCCGGGAAGGGAAAATTCACCCCTCCACTTT
TRBJ2-1	TRBV7-6	15	-	TRBD2	CASSWGLAGENEQFF	TGTGCCAGCAGCTGGGGACTAGCGGGAGAAAATGAGCAGTTCTTC
TRBJ2-1	TRBV5-1	16	many	TRBD1	CASSPSGQGLGNEQFF	TGCGCCAGCAGCCCCTCGGGACAGGGATTAGGCAATGAGCAGTTCTTC
TRBJ2-7	TRBV6-1	15	once	TRBD2	CASRARLAGPYEQYF	TGTGCCAGCAGGGCGCGACTAGCGGGTCCCTACGAGCAGTACTTC
TRBJ2-1	TRBV27	14	-	TRBD2	CASILAGAFGEQFF	TGTGCCAGCATCCTGGCGGGAGCATTTGGGGAGCAGTTCTTC
TRBJ2-1	TRBV27	14	-	TRBD2	CASSPGTSGHEQFF	TGTGCCAGCAGTCCAGGGACTAGCGGGCATGAGCAGTTCTTC
TRBJ1-6	TRBV6-1	15	-	-	CASSEDPGSFSPLHF	TGTGCCAGCAGTGAAGATCCAGGGTCCTTTTCACCCCTCCACTTT
TRBJ2-5	TRBV5-1	15	-	TRBD1	CASSLGQGNQETQYF	TGCGCCAGCAGCTTAGGACAGGGTAACCAAGAGACCCAGTACTTC
TRBJ1-1	TRBV11-3	14	-	-	CASSLVGGTTEAFF	TGTGCCAGCAGCTTAGTCGGGGGGACCACTGAAGCTTTCTTT
TRBJ2-1	TRBV7-9	15	once	TRBD2	CASGTTGTSWYEQFF	TGTGCCAGCGGGACGACCGGGACTAGCTGGTATGAGCAGTTCTTC
TRBJ1-6	TRBV7-8	17	-	-	CASSPHVGSSYNSPLHF	TGTGCCAGCAGCCCCCACGTTGGGAGCTCCTATAATTCACCCCTCCACTTT
TRBJ2-2	TRBV7-9	16	-	-	CASSPPGRETTGELFF	TGTGCCAGCAGCCCCCCAGGACGGGAGACCACCGGGGAGCTGTTTTTT
TRBJ1-3	TRBV7-2	14	-	-	CASSSAGPRNTIYF	TGTGCCAGCAGCTCGGCGGGCCCACGAAACACCATATATTTT
TRBJ2-1	TRBV2	14	-	-	CASKAGTSFNEQFF	TGTGCCAGCAAGGCCGGGACTTCCTTCAATGAGCAGTTCTTC
TRBJ2-7	TRBV27	13	-	TRBD2	CASGVAGKYEQYF	TGTGCCAGCGGAGTAGCGGGAAAGTACGAGCAGTACTTC
TRBJ2-7	TRBV5-1	14	-	TRBD2	CASSLESGRDEQYF	TGCGCCAGCAGCTTGGAATCAGGGAGGGACGAGCAGTACTTC
TRBJ2-7	TRBV4-3	18	-	TRBD2	CASSPNWASGGDAYEQYF	TGCGCCAGCAGCCCCAACTGGGCTAGCGGGGGGGATGCCTACGAGCAGTACTTC
TRBJ2-5	TRBV5-4	17	-	TRBD2	CASSSISGLVKSETQYF	TGTGCCAGCAGCTCCATCTCTGGACTAGTTAAGAGTGAGACCCAGTACTTC
TRBJ2-7	TRBV4-1	13	few	-	CASSQRQPYEQYF	TGCGCCAGCAGCCAAAGACAGCCCTACGAGCAGTACTTC
TRBJ1-1	TRBV6-1	13	-	-	CASIPGTNTEAFF	TGTGCCAGCATCCCAGGAACGAACACTGAAGCTTTCTTT
TRBJ2-7	TRBV6-1	13	-	TRBD1	CASTTGGPYEQYF	TGTGCCAGCACGACAGGGGGCCCGTACGAGCAGTACTTC
TRBJ2-7	TRBV4-2	18	-	TRBD2	CASSERRTSGRAGYEQYF	TGTGCCAGCAGCGAAAGACGGACTAGCGGGAGGGCCGGCTACGAGCAGTACTTC
TRBJ1-4	TRBV28	17	-	TRBD1	CASRNTGGQENLEKLFF	TGTGCCAGCAGAAATACAGGGGGCCAGGAGAACTTAGAAAAACTGTTTTTT
TRBJ2-5	TRBV7-2	15	-	-	CASSSDRGSEETQYF	TGTGCCAGCAGCTCAGACCGGGGGAGCGAAGAGACCCAGTACTTC
TRBJ1-2	TRBV28	15	-	TRBD1	CASSSPGQTFNGYTF	TGTGCCAGCAGCTCTCCGGGACAGACCTTCAATGGCTACACCTTC
TRBJ2-5	TRBV6-1	15	-	-	CASSEGGGGLETQYF	TGTGCCAGCAGTGAAGGAGGAGGGGGCCTGGAGACCCAGTACTTC
TRBJ2-2	TRBV10-3	16	-	-	CAISVSQGRDTGELFF	TGTGCCATCAGCGTCTCACAGGGCCGCGACACCGGGGAGCTGTTTTTT
TRBJ2-2	TRBV7-8	16	-	-	CASSPSGASGTGELFF	TGTGCCAGCAGCCCCTCGGGGGCTAGCGGCACCGGGGAGCTGTTTTTT
TRBJ2-3	TRBV15	12	-	-	CATSTASGQKYF	TGTGCCACCAGCACTGCATCCGGACAAAAGTATTTT
TRBJ2-1	TRBV10-1	16	-	TRBD2	CASSESYSGRGGGEFF	TGCGCCAGCAGTGAGTCGTATAGCGGGAGGGGAGGAGGAGAGTTCTTC
TRBJ1-1	TRBV20-1	11	few	TRBD1	CSASDRGKAFF	TGCAGTGCCTCGGACAGGGGCAAAGCTTTCTTT
TRBJ1-1	TRBV27	18	-	TRBD1	CASSSLTGGIRSGAEAFF	TGTGCCAGCAGTTCGTTGACAGGGGGCATTAGAAGTGGGGCTGAAGCTTTCTTT
TRBJ1-3	TRBV5-1	16	-	TRBD1	CASSLGPGQGKNTIYF	TGCGCCAGCAGCTTGGGTCCGGGACAGGGGAAAAACACCATATATTTT
TRBJ2-1	TRBV29-1	12	-	TRBD1	CSVGTGDNEQFF	TGCAGCGTCGGGACAGGGGACAATGAGCAGTTCTTC
TRBJ1-5	TRBV5-8	12	-	-	CASSLLGQPQHF	TGTGCCAGCAGCTTGCTCGGTCAGCCCCAGCATTTT
TRBJ1-6	TRBV14	15	-	-	CASSQDRGSSSPLHF	TGTGCCAGCAGCCAAGATCGGGGTTCTTCGTCACCCCTCCACTTT
TRBJ1-1	TRBV6-5	13	-	-	CASSYFWGVDAFF	TGTGCCAGCAGTTACTTCTGGGGCGTGGACGCTTTCTTT
TRBJ2-5	TRBV7-7	13	-	TRBD2	CASQREPVGTQYF	TGTGCCAGCCAGCGGGAGCCAGTAGGGACCCAGTACTTC
TRBJ2-7	TRBV18	13	-	-	CASSPTGTGEQYF	TGTGCCAGCTCACCCACGGGAACGGGCGAGCAGTACTTC
TRBJ2-7	TRBV6-6	15	once	TRBD1	CASSYPGQGTYEQYF	TGTGCCAGCAGTTACCCGGGACAGGGAACCTACGAGCAGTACTTC